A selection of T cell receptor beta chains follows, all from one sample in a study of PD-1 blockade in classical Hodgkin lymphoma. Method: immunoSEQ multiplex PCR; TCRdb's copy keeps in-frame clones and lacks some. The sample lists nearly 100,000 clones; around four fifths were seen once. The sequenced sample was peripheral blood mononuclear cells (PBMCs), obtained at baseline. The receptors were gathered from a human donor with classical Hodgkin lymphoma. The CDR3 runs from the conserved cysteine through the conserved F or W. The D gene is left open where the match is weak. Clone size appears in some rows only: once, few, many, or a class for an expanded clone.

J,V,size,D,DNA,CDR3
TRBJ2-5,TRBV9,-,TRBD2,TGTGCCAGCAGCGGTACAGCGGGAGGCGGTGGAGAGACCCAGTACTTC,CASSGTAGGGGETQYF
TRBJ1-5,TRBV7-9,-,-,TGTGCCAGCAGCGGAACAGGGAATCAGCCCCAGCATTTT,CASSGTGNQPQHF
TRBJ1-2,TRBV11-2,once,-,TGTGCCAGCAGCTTAAGGTTCTTTGGGGGCTACACCTTC,CASSLRFFGGYTF
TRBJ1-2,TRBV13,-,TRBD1,TGTGCCAGCAGCTTAGACCCGGGGACAGGTGGTGGCTACACCTTC,CASSLDPGTGGGYTF
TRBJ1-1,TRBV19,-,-,TGTGCCAGTAACCCGCGAGGGAGGGGGATTGAAGCTTTCTTT,CASNPRGRGIEAFF
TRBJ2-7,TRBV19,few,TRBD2,TGTGCCAGTAGCATATCGGGACTAGCTACCTACGAGCAGTACTTC,CASSISGLATYEQYF
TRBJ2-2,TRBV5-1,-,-,TGCGCCAGCAGCTTGATTGGTAACACCGGGGAGCTGTTTTTT,CASSLIGNTGELFF
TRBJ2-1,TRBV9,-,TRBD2,TGTGCCAGCAGCGAGACTAGCGGGAGTTTAGTTGAGCAGTTCTTC,CASSETSGSLVEQFF
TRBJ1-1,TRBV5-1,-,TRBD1,TGCGCCAGCAGCCTGGACAGGGCGTCGGACACTGAAGCTTTCTTT,CASSLDRASDTEAFF
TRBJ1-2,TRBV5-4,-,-,TGTGCCAGCAGCTGGGACACTAACTATGGCTACACCTTC,CASSWDTNYGYTF
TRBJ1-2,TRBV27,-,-,TGTGCCAGCAGACCCCCCGGTCTCGCCTATGGCTACACCTTC,CASRPPGLAYGYTF
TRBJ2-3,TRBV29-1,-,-,TGCAGCGTTGAAAAGGGGGGGTTAGATACGCAGTATTTT,CSVEKGGLDTQYF
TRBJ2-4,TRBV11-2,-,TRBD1,TGTGCCAGCAGCTTACCAGGACAGGGGGTTTGGGCCAAAAACATTCAGTACTTC,CASSLPGQGVWAKNIQYF
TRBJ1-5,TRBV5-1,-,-,TGCGCCAGCAGCTTGGGTGGTGAATCAGCCCAGCATTTT,CASSLGGESAQHF
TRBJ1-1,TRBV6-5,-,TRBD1,TGTGCCAGCACCGGACAGGTGAACACTGAAGCTTTCTTT,CASTGQVNTEAFF
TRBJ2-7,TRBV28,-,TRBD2,TGTGCCAGCGACGGGGGGGACTTGAACTACGAGCAGTACTTC,CASDGGDLNYEQYF
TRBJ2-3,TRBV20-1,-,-,TGCAGTGCTAGTAAAGCCGATACGCAGTATTTT,CSASKADTQYF
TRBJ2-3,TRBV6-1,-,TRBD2,TGTGCCAGCAACTCGGGGGGGACTAGCACAGATACGCAGTATTTT,CASNSGGTSTDTQYF
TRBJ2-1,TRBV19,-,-,TGTGCCAGTAGTATACGGCAGGGGGGGGATTTGGCCTACAATGAGCAGTTCTTC,CASSIRQGGDLAYNEQFF
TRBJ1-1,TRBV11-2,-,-,TGTGCCAGCAGCCAGGGGACAAACACTGAAGCTTTCTTT,CASSQGTNTEAFF
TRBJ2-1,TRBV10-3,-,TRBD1,TGTGCCATCAGTGGACAGGGGAACAATGAGCAGTTCTTC,CAISGQGNNEQFF
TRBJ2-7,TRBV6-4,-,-,TGTGCCAGCTCAGGAGCCACCCTCTACGAGCAGTACTTC,CASSGATLYEQYF
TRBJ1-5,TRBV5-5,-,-,TGTGCCAGCAGCTTGGGAGGGGGCAATCAGCCCCAGCATTTT,CASSLGGGNQPQHF
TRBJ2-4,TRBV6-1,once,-,TGTGCCAGCAGAGGTTGGGCCGCCAAAAACATTCAGTACTTC,CASRGWAAKNIQYF
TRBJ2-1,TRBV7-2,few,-,TGTGCCAGCAGCACCCAACAGGGTGAGCAGTTCTTC,CASSTQQGEQFF
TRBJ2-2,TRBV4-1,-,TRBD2,TGCGCCAGCAGACTAGCGGGACTGGGCACCGGGGAGCTGTTTTTT,CASRLAGLGTGELFF
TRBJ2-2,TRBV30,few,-,TGTGCCTGGAGTGGAAGCGCAGGAACCGGGGAGCTGTTTTTT,CAWSGSAGTGELFF
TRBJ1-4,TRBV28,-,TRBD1,TGTGCCAGCAGTCCCTCAGGGGGGAATGAAAAACTGTTTTTT,CASSPSGGNEKLFF
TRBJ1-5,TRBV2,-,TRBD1,TGTGCCAGCAGTCCCCAGGGGGCTTCGGTGCCCCAGCATTTT,CASSPQGASVPQHF
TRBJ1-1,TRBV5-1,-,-,TGCGCCAGCAGCCTGGAGGGGGGTTGGCAAGCTTTCTTT,CASSLEGGWQAFF
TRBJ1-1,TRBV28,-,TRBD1,TGTGCCAGCAGTTCCACCGGGACAGGGACGACTGAAGCTTTCTTT,CASSSTGTGTTEAFF
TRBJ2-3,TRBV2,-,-,TGTGCCAGCAGTGAGCGCCCGCCGGTCCCCACAGATACGCAGTATTTT,CASSERPPVPTDTQYF
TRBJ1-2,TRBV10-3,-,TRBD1,TGTGCCATCAGTCAGGACAGGGCCAAAGCTAACTATGGCTACACCTTC,CAISQDRAKANYGYTF
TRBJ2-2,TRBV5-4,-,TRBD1,TGTGCCAGCAGGGACGACAGGGGGGCCGGGGAGCTGTTTTTT,CASRDDRGAGELFF
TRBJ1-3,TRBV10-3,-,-,TGTGCCATCAGTGAGGGGGCTCCGGGAAACACCATATATTTT,CAISEGAPGNTIYF
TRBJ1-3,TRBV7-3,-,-,TGTGCCAGCAGCTTAATGTCAGGGTCTGGAAACACCATATATTTT,CASSLMSGSGNTIYF
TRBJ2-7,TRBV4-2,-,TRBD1,TGTGCCAGCAGCCCGAACAGGGGGCGACCCTACGAGCAGTACTTC,CASSPNRGRPYEQYF
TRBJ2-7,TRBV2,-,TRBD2,TGTGCCAGCAGAAAACACCGAGGGGTGACTAGCGGGATCTACGAGCAGTACTTC,CASRKHRGVTSGIYEQYF
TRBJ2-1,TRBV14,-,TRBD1,TGTGCCAGCAGCCAGGGTCCGGGACAGGGGTTGGATGAGCAGTTCTTC,CASSQGPGQGLDEQFF
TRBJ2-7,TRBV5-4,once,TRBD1,TGTGCCAGCAGCTCAACCAGGGGGTCCTACGAGCAGTACTTC,CASSSTRGSYEQYF
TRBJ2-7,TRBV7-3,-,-,TGTGCCAGCAGCCCATACCAGAGCTCCTACGAGCAGTACTTC,CASSPYQSSYEQYF
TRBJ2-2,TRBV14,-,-,TGTGCCAGCAGCCCGGGGACGAACACCGGGGAGCTGTTTTTT,CASSPGTNTGELFF
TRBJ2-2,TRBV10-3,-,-,TGTGCCAGCAGTGACGGCGGGGCCACCGGGGAGCTGTTTTTT,CASSDGGATGELFF
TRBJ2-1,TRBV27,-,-,TGTGCCAGCAGTTTATCGCCAGGTAATGAGCAGTTCTTC,CASSLSPGNEQFF
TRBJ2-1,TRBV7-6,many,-,TGTGCCAGCAGCTTCGAAGCCTACAATGAGCAGTTCTTC,CASSFEAYNEQFF
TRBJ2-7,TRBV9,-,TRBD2,TGTGCCAGCAGCGTAGGCCTAGCGGGAGTCTACGAGCAGTACTTC,CASSVGLAGVYEQYF
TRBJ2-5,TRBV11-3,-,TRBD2,TGTGCCAGCAGCGCCAGTGGAGGGGCGGGAGAGGGAGAGACCCAGTACTTC,CASSASGGAGEGETQYF
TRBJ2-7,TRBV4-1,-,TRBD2,TGCGCCAGCAGCCAGGCACTAGCGGGAGGGCCGGTCGAGCAGTACTTC,CASSQALAGGPVEQYF
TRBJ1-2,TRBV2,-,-,TGTGCCAGCAGTGAAGCGCTAGGCCTCGGGGGCTACACCTTC,CASSEALGLGGYTF